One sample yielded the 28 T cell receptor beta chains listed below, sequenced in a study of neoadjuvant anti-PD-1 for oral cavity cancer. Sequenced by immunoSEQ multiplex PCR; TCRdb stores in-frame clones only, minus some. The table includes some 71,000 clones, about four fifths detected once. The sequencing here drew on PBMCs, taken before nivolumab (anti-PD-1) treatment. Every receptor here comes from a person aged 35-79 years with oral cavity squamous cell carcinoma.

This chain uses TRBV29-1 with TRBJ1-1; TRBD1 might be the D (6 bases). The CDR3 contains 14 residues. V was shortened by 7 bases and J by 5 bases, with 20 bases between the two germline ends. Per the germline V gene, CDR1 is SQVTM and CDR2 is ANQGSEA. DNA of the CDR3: TGCAGCGCTACACAGGGATTCTTCTCGACTGAAGCTTTCTTT. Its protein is CSATQGFFSTEAFF. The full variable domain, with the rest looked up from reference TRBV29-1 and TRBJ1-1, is SAVISQKPSRDICQRGTSLTIQCQVDSQVTMMFWYRQQPGQSLTLIATANQGSEATYESGFVIDKFPISRPNLTFSTLTVSNMSPEDSSIYLCSATQGFFSTEAFFGQGTRLTVV.

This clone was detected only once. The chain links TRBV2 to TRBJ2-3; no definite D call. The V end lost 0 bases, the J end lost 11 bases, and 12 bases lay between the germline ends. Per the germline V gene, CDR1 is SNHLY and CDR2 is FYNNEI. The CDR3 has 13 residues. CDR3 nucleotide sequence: TGTGCCAGCAGTGAAGCCTGGGGAAGTGGGCAGTATTTT. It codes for CASSEAWGSGQYF. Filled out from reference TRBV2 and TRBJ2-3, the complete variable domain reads EPEVTQTPSHQVTQMGQEVILRCVPISNHLYFYWYRQILGQKVEFLVSFYNNEISEKSEIFDDQFSVERPDGSNFTLKIRSTKLEDSAMYFCASSEAWGSGQYFGPGTRLTVL.

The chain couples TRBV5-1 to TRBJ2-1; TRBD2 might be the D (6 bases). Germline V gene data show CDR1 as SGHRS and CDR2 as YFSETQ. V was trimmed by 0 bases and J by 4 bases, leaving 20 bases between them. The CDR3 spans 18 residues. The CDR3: CASSLVRPGLHLYNEQFF. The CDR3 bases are TGCGCCAGCAGCTTGGTCAGGCCGGGACTTCATCTATACAATGAGCAGTTCTTC. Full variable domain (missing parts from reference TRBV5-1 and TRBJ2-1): KAGVTQTPRYLIKTRGQQVTLSCSPISGHRSVSWYQQTPGQGLQFLFEYFSETQRNKGNFPGRFSGRQFSNSRSEMNVSTLELGDSALYLCASSLVRPGLHLYNEQFFGPGTRLTVL.

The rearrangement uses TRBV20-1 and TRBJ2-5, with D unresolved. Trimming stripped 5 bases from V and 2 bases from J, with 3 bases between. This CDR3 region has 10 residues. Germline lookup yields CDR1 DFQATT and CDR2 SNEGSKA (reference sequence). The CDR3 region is CSAEQETQYF. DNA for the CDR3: TGCAGTGCTGAACAAGAGACCCAGTACTTC.

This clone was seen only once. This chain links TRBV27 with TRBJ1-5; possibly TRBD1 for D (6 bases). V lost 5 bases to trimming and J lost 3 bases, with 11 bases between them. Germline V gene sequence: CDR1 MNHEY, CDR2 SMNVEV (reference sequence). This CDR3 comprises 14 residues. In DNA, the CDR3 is TGTGCCAGCAGTGACACAGGGCTCAATCAGCCCCAGCATTTT. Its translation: CASSDTGLNQPQHF.

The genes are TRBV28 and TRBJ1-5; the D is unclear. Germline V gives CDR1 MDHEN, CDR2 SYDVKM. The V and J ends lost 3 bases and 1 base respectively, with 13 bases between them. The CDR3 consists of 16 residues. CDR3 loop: CASSFRSRSSNQPQHF. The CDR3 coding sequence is TGTGCCAGCAGTTTTCGGTCGAGGTCGAGCAATCAGCCCCAGCATTTT.

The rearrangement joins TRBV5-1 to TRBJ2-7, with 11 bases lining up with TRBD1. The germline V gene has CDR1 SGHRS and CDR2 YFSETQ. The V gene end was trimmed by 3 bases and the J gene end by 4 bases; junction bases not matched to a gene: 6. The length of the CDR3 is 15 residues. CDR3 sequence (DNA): TGCGCCAGCAGCTCAACCGGACAGGGGGCTTACGAGCAGTACTTC. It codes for CASSSTGQGAYEQYF.

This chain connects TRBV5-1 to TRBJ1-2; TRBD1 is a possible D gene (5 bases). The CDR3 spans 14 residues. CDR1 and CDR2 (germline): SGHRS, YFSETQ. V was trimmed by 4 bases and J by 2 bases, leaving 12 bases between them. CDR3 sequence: CASSPGTSNYGYTF. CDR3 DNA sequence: TGCGCCAGCAGCCCCGGGACTTCAAACTATGGCTACACCTTC.

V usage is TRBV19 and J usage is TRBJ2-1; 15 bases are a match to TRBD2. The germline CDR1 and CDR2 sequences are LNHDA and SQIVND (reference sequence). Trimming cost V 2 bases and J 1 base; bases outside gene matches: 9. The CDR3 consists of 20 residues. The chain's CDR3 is CASSISLGLAGGPSYNEQFF. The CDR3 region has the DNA TGTGCCAGTAGTATAAGTTTAGGACTAGCGGGAGGGCCGTCCTACAATGAGCAGTTCTTC. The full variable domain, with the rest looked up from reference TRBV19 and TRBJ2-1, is DGGITQSPKYLFRKEGQNVTLSCEQNLNHDAMYWYRQDPGQGLRLIYYSQIVNDFQKGDIAEGYSVSREKKESFPLTVTSAQKNPTAFYLCASSISLGLAGGPSYNEQFFGPGTRLTVL.

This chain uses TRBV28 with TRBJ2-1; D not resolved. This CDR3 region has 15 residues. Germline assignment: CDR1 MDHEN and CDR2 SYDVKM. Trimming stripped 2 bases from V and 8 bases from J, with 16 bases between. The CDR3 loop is CASSLPSMGSDEQFF. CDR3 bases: TGTGCCAGCAGTTTACCCTCTATGGGTTCGGATGAGCAGTTCTTC.

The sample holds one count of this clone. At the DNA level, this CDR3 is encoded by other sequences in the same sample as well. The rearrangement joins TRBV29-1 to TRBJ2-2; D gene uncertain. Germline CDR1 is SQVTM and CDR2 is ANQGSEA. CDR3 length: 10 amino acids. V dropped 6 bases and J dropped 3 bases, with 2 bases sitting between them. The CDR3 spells CSVYTGELFF. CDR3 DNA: TGCAGCGTCTACACCGGGGAGCTGTTTTTT.

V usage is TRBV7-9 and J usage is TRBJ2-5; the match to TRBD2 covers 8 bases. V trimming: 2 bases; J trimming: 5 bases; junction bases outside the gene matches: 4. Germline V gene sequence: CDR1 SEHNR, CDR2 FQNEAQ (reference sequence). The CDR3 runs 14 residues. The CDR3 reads CASSLSGGYETQYF. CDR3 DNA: TGTGCCAGCAGCTTATCGGGGGGGTATGAGACCCAGTACTTC.

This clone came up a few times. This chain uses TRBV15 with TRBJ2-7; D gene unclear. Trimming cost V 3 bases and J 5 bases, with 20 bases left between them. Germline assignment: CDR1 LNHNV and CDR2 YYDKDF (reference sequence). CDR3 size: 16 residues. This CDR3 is CATSSAKTVPPHEQYF. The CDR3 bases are TGTGCCACCAGCAGCGCAAAAACAGTTCCCCCCCACGAGCAGTACTTC.

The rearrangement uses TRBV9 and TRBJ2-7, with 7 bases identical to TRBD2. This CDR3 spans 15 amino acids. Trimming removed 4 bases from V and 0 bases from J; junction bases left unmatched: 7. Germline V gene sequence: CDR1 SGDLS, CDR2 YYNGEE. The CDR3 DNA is TGTGCCAGCAGCCCAGAGACTAGCCTCTCCTACGAGCAGTACTTC. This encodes CASSPETSLSYEQYF. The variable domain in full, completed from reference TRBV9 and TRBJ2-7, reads DSGVTQTPKHLITATGQRVTLRCSPRSGDLSVYWYQQSLDQGLQFLIQYYNGEERAKGNILERFSAQQFPDLHSELNLSSLELGDSALYFCASSPETSLSYEQYFGPGTRLTVT.

The DNA for the CDR3 is TGCAGCGTTGTGTCATCGGTCTCCTACGAGCAGTACTTC. This sequence encodes CSVVSSVSYEQYF. The rearrangement joins TRBV29-1 to TRBJ2-7; D remains unclear. Trimming stripped 4 bases from V and 0 bases from J, with 10 bases between. Looked up from germline, CDR1 is SQVTM and CDR2 is ANQGSEA. The CDR3 has 13 residues.

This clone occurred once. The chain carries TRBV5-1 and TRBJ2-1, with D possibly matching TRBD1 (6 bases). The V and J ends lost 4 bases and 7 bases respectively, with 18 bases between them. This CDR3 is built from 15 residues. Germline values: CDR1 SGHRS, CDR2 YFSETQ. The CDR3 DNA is TGCGCCAGCAGCCTAGGACAGTTGGCTGGGAATGAGCAGTTCTTC. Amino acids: CASSLGQLAGNEQFF. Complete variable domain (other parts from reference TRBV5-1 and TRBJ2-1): KAGVTQTPRYLIKTRGQQVTLSCSPISGHRSVSWYQQTPGQGLQFLFEYFSETQRNKGNFPGRFSGRQFSNSRSEMNVSTLELGDSALYLCASSLGQLAGNEQFFGPGTRLTVL.

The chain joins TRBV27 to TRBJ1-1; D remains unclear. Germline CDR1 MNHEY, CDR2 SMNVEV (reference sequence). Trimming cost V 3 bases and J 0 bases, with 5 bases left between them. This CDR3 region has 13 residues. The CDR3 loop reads CASSFRVNTEAFF. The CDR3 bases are TGTGCCAGCAGTTTTCGGGTGAACACTGAAGCTTTCTTT.

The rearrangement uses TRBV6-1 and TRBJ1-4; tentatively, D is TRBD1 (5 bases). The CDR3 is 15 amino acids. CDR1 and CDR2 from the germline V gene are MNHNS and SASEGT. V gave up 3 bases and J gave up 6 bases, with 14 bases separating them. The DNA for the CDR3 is TGTGCCAGCAGTGACGCGGGACGGCGACATGAAAAACTGTTTTTT. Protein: CASSDAGRRHEKLFF.

The CDR3 DNA reads as TGCAGTGCTAGGATGGAAAATGAGCAGTTCTTC. This translates into CSARMENEQFF. This chain uses TRBV20-1 with TRBJ2-1; D remains ambiguous. The V gene's germline CDR1 is DFQATT and CDR2 SNEGSKA (reference sequence). V lost 3 bases to trimming and J lost 7 bases, with 7 bases between them. This CDR3 contains 11 residues.

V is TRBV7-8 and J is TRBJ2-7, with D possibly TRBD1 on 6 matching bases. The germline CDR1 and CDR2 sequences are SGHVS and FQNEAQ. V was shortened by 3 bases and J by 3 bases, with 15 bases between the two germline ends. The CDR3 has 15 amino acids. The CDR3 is CASSFRQDGYYEQYF. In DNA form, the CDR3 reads TGTGCCAGCAGCTTTAGACAGGACGGATACTACGAGCAGTACTTC.

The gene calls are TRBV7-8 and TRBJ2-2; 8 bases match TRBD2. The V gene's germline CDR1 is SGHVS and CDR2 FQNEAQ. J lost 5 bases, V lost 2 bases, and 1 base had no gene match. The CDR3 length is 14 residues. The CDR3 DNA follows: TGTGCCAGCAGCTTAAAGCGGGGGACCGGGGAGCTGTTTTTT. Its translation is CASSLKRGTGELFF. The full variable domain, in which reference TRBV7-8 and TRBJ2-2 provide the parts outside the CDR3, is GAGVSQSPRYKVAKRGQDVALRCDPISGHVSLFWYQQALGQGPEFLTYFQNEAQLDKSGLPSDRFFAERPEGSVSTLKIQRTQQEDSAVYLCASSLKRGTGELFFGEGSRLTVL.

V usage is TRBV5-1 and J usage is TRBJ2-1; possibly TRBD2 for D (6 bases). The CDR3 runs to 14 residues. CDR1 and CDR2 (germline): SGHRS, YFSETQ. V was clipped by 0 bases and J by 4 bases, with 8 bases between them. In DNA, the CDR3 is TGCGCCAGCAGCTTGGGCGGGGAGTACAATGAGCAGTTCTTC. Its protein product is CASSLGGEYNEQFF.

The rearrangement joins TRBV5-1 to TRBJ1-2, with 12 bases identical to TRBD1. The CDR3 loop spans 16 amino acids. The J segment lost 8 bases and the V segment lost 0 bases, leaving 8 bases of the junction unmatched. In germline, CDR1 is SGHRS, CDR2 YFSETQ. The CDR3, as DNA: TGCGCCAGCAGCTTGGCAGGGACAGGGGGCGCGAGGGGCTACACCTTC. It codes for CASSLAGTGGARGYTF.

DNA for the CDR3: TGTGCCTGGAGTGGGAGGACTGAAGCTTTCTTT. This translates into CAWSGRTEAFF. This chain links TRBV30 with TRBJ1-1; D uncertain. V lost 1 base, J lost 5 bases, and 5 bases lay in between. CDR1 and CDR2 (germline): GTSNPN, SVGIG (reference sequence). The CDR3 sequence is 11 residues long.

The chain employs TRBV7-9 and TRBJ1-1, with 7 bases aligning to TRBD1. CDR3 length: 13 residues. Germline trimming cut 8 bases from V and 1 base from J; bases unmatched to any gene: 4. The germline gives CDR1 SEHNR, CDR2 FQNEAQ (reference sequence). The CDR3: CASGGTANTEAFF. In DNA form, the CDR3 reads TGTGCCAGCGGCGGGACAGCGAACACTGAAGCTTTCTTT.

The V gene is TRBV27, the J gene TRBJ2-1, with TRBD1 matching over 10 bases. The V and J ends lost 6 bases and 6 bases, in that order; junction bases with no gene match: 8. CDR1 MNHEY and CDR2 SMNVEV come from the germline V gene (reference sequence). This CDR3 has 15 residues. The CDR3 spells CASRTGTGVVNEQFF. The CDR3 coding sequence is TGTGCCAGCAGGACCGGGACAGGGGTTGTCAATGAGCAGTTCTTC.

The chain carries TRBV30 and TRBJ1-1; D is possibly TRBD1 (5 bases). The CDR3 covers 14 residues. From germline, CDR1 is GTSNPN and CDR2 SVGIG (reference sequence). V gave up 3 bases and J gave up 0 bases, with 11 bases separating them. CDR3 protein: CAWSGGFMNTEAFF. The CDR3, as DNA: TGTGCCTGGAGCGGGGGGTTTATGAACACTGAAGCTTTCTTT.

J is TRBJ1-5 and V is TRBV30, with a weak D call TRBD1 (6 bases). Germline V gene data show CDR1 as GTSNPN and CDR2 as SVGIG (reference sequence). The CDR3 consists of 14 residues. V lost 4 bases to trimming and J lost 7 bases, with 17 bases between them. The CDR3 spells CAWNLMGGRQPQHF. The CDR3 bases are TGTGCCTGGAACCTAATGGGGGGGCGGCAGCCCCAGCATTTT.